This TCR beta chain was captured by sequencing in a study of OX40 agonist ivuxolimab in advanced cancers. The method was immunoSEQ multiplex PCR; TCRdb's version includes in-frame clones alone and lacks a portion of them. Of 60,000 to 85,000 clones listed, about 90% are singletons. This CDR3 is 14 amino acids long. The germline V and J ends were trimmed by 2 bases and 7 bases, with 15 bases remaining between them. The germline gives CDR1 GTSNPN, CDR2 SVGIG (reference sequence). The receptor was isolated from an adult with an advanced solid tumor such as melanoma, head and neck, liver or kidney cancer. V is TRBV30 and J is TRBJ2-1, with unresolved D. This specimen consisted of CD4+ or CD8+ T cells sorted from blood, obtained in a trial of the OX40 agonist ivuxolimab. The CDR3 sequence is CAWSPNDVSNEQFF. The CDR3 DNA reads as TGTGCCTGGAGTCCTAATGACGTTTCAAATGAGCAGTTCTTC.